The subject of this entry is one T cell receptor beta chain. This receptor's antigen is unknown. Base-call qualities are not available, and no considerably larger clone is one nucleotide away. These data come from a study of T-cell reconstitution after alpha-beta-depleted transplantation in children (dated by TCRdb to the mid-2010s). In the study overall: Using TCR repertoire profiling, the study quantitatively followed how T-cell immune reconstitution unfolded in children after TCRalphabeta/CD19-depleted allogeneic hematopoietic cell transplantation.

The CDR3 contains 15 residues, cysteine and phenylalanine counted. The entry retains the CDR3 DNA only, 45 bases that are in frame from base 1. The germline V gene provides CDR1 MGHRA and CDR2 YSYEKL. The junction shows trimming of 4 bases on V and 3 bases on J, plus 16 bases between the germline ends. The library was obtained by PCR. The sample was run on an Illumina HiSeq 2500. To normalize quantification of the TCRbeta repertoire, the TCR libraries were built with molecular barcoding that relied on unique molecular identifiers. TCRdb's own reprocessing of the public reads used fastp at Q25 and MiXCR and kept productive beta chains. Records with the same CDR3 protein are collapsed into one entry carrying the most frequent genes and DNA. Within this sample are 300,000 to 400,000 distinct CDR3 sequences, with roughly 15% of them counted one time only. 4.3% of the sample comes from the top ten.

This receptor was obtained from a human donor who donated a stem cell graft to a child with Fanconi anemia. The rearrangement combines TRBV4-1 with TRBJ2-7; tentative D gene TRBD1, with 6 bases matching. The starting material was PBMCs, obtained from the stem cell graft. The CDR3 region: CASSPQRGQIYEQYF. The nucleotide sequence reads TGCGCCAGCAGCCCCCAAAGGGGACAAATCTACGAGCAGTACTTC.